Shown below are 21 T cell receptor beta chains from a single sample sequenced in a study of CD8 T cells in Susac syndrome. RNA totalling roughly 0.45 to 1 ug underwent reverse transcription with random hexamers. Each CDR3 protein gets one entry after TCRdb re-called the immunoSEQ multiplex PCR reads with MiXCR. The table has under 200,000 distinct CDR3 sequences, roughly 94% seen once; the top ten hold around 0.093%. The specimen sequenced was CD4+ T cells from PBMCs. The source of these receptors is a human donor in good health.

The V gene is TRBV29-1, the J gene TRBJ2-7; D remains ambiguous. This CDR3 spans 14 amino acids. V was shortened by 4 bases and J by 3 bases, with 16 bases between the two germline ends. The germline gives CDR1 SQVTM, CDR2 ANQGSEA. CDR3 region: CSVGGISSIYEQYF. CDR3 coding DNA: TGCAGCGTTGGGGGTATATCTAGTATCTACGAGCAGTACTTC.

This clonotype was counted a single time. The chain employs TRBV27 and TRBJ1-1; perhaps TRBD1 as D (6 bases). The ends were cut back, 4 bases at V and 6 bases at J, with 18 bases in the middle. The length of the CDR3 is 15 residues. Germline CDR1 MNHEY, CDR2 SMNVEV (reference sequence). The CDR3, as DNA: TGTGCCAGCAGTTCCGGGACACCACGCTTATCTGAAGCTTTCTTT. Protein sequence: CASSSGTPRLSEAFF.

This chain connects TRBV12-3 or TRBV12-4 to TRBJ2-6; D is uncertain. Trimming shortened V by 4 bases and J by 4 bases, and 2 bases separated the two germline ends. CDR3 size: 12 residues. The CDR3 sequence is CASSYGANVLTF. DNA of the CDR3: TGTGCCAGCAGTTACGGGGCCAACGTCCTGACTTTC.

The V and J genes are TRBV28 and TRBJ1-5; D is uncertain. The V and J ends lost 3 bases and 6 bases respectively, with 6 bases between them. In germline, CDR1 is MDHEN, CDR2 SYDVKM. The CDR3 is 12 residues long. CDR3 nucleotides: TGTGCCAGCAGTTTCGTGGCTCAGCCCCAGCATTTT. This sequence encodes CASSFVAQPQHF.

The chain recombines TRBV3-1 with TRBJ1-4; D unresolved. Germline CDR1 LGHDT, CDR2 YNNKEL (reference sequence). The CDR3 has 14 residues. The V end was cut by 1 base, the J end by 6 bases, with 9 bases between. The CDR3 loop reads CASSQGQGHEKLFF. Written as DNA, the CDR3 is TGTGCCAGCAGCCAAGGACAAGGACATGAAAAACTGTTTTTT.

J is TRBJ2-7 and V is TRBV12-3 or TRBV12-4; weak D call: TRBD1 (5 bases). The V gene lost 2 bases and the J gene lost 6 bases, with 8 bases spanning the gap. This CDR3 is 12 amino acids long. Here the CDR3 DNA reads TGTGCCAGCAGTTTACAGCAGGGCGAGCAGTACGTC. Amino acids: CASSLQQGEQYV.

The gene calls are TRBV7-2 and TRBJ2-2; D gene uncertain. Germline V lookup: CDR1 SGHTA, CDR2 FQGNSA. This CDR3 has 12 residues. Trimming cost V 1 base and J 7 bases, with 4 bases left between them. In DNA, the CDR3 is TGTGCCAGCAGCTTAGTTGTCGGGGAGCTGTTTTTT. It is translated as CASSLVVGELFF. The full variable domain, rest sourced from reference TRBV7-2 and TRBJ2-2, is GAGVSQSPSNKVTEKGKDVELRCDPISGHTALYWYRQSLGQGLEFLIYFQGNSAPDKSGLPSDRFSAERTGGSVSTLTIQRTQQEDSAVYLCASSLVVGELFFGEGSRLTVL.

The V gene is TRBV20-1, the J gene TRBJ1-1, with 7 bases that match TRBD1. V shed 3 bases, J shed 0 bases, and the junction held 4 bases outside the gene matches. Germline CDR1 DFQATT, CDR2 SNEGSKA (reference sequence). The CDR3 extends over 14 amino acids. The DNA for the CDR3 is TGCAGTGCTAGGCAGGGGGATGTGAACACTGAAGCTTTCTTT. As protein: CSARQGDVNTEAFF.

V is TRBV7-9 and J is TRBJ2-7, with D possibly being TRBD1 (6 bases). Germline lookup yields CDR1 SEHNR and CDR2 FQNEAQ (reference sequence). The length of the CDR3 is 12 residues. CDR3: CASSLHGRDNQV. CDR3 sequence (DNA): TGTGCCAGCAGCTTACACGGCCGGGACAACCAGGTC.

The V call is TRBV29-1, the J call TRBJ2-3; no definite D call. The V gene lost 7 bases and the J gene lost 2 bases, with 10 bases spanning the gap. This CDR3 region has 12 residues. In germline, CDR1 is SQVTM, CDR2 ANQGSEA. CDR3 sequence (DNA): TGCAGCGCCGCGGCGGTCACAGATACGCAGTATTTT. It yields the protein CSAAAVTDTQYF.

The rearrangement joins TRBV15 to TRBJ2-2, with a possible D match to TRBD1 (6 bases). Trimming shortened V by 1 base and J by 5 bases, and 14 bases separated the two germline ends. CDR3 length: 16 residues. Germline CDR1 is LNHNV and CDR2 is YYDKDF (reference sequence). For the CDR3, the DNA is TGTGCCACCAGCAGAGTTGCAGGGGTGAGAACCGGGGAGCTGTTTTTT. Amino acid sequence: CATSRVAGVRTGELFF.

The chain uses TRBV30 and TRBJ1-2; no firm D call. The CDR3 has 13 residues. Germline loops: CDR1 GTSNPN, CDR2 SVGIG (reference sequence). V dropped 3 bases and J dropped 7 bases, with 15 bases sitting between them. The CDR3 DNA sequence: TGTGCCTGGAGCTCTCCGTGGAGTTTTGGCTACACCTTC. Protein sequence: CAWSSPWSFGYTF. The entire variable domain, with the rest obtained from reference TRBV30 and TRBJ1-2, is as follows: SQTIHQWPATLVQPVGSPLSLECTVEGTSNPNLYWYRQAAGRGLQLLFYSVGIGQISSEVPQNLSASRPQDRQFILSSKKLLLSDSGFYLCAWSSPWSFGYTFGSGTRLTVV.

The gene calls are TRBV10-3 and TRBJ2-5, with TRBD2 identical over 13 bases. CDR1 and CDR2 (germline): ENHRY, SYGVKD. The CDR3 consists of 14 residues. The J segment lost 0 bases and the V segment lost 10 bases, leaving 2 bases of the junction unmatched. The CDR3 sequence: CATTSGRNQETQYF. The CDR3 DNA follows: TGTGCCACGACTAGCGGGAGGAACCAAGAGACCCAGTACTTC.

J is TRBJ2-6 and V is TRBV10-2; tentatively, D is TRBD1 (6 bases). This CDR3 comprises 16 residues. The germline V and J ends were trimmed by 5 bases and 4 bases, with 15 bases remaining between them. Germline V gives CDR1 WSHSY, CDR2 SAAADI. The CDR3 sequence: CASSSPGQTGANVLTF. The DNA of the CDR3 is TGCGCCAGCAGTTCCCCGGGACAAACAGGGGCCAACGTCCTGACTTTC.

V usage is TRBV3-1 and J usage is TRBJ2-2; 9 bases are shared with TRBD2. The CDR3 sequence is 15 residues long. The germline V gene has CDR1 LGHDT and CDR2 YNNKEL (reference sequence). After removal of 3 bases from V and 6 bases from J, the junction contained 5 bases not matched to a gene. The DNA of the CDR3 is TGTGCCAGCAGCCAGGGGACTAGCTCGGCCGGGGAGCTGTTTTTT. Translated: CASSQGTSSAGELFF.

V gene TRBV29-1 combines with J gene TRBJ2-7; no clear D gene. CDR1 is SQVTM and CDR2 is ANQGSEA in the germline V gene. V was cut by 4 bases and J by 6 bases, with 19 bases left in between. The CDR3 runs 14 residues. The DNA for the CDR3 is TGCAGCGTTGGTACCCCGGATACCTTTTTCGAGCAGTACGTC. As protein: CSVGTPDTFFEQYV.

The chain links TRBV9 to TRBJ2-7, with 8 bases matching TRBD1. J lost 3 bases, V lost 0 bases, and 2 bases had no gene match. Germline V lookup: CDR1 SGDLS, CDR2 YYNGEE. The length of the CDR3 is 14 residues. This CDR3 is CASSVGDRNYEQYV. CDR3 DNA: TGTGCCAGCAGCGTAGGGGACAGGAACTACGAGCAGTACGTC.

The chain has TRBV7-9 and TRBJ2-1; D uncertain. Between the trimmed V and J ends, which lost 1 base and 13 bases, there was a span of 14 bases. The CDR3 loop spans 13 amino acids. Germline assignment: CDR1 SEHNR and CDR2 FQNEAQ (reference sequence). Written as DNA, the CDR3 is TGTGCCAGCAGCTTAGTGTTTAGCCTCGAACAGTTCTTC. It translates to CASSLVFSLEQFF.

Turning to this clonotype: A read error may account for a junction end that differs from germline. The rearrangement uses TRBV9 and TRBJ2-3; 9 bases align to TRBD2. The CDR3 length is 13 residues. Germline loops: CDR1 SGDLS, CDR2 YYNGEE. The CDR3, as DNA: TGTGCCAGCAGCGTAGATGTAGCGGGAGCGCTGGATTTT. Its protein is CASSVDVAGALDF.

The V gene is TRBV20-1, the J gene TRBJ2-1; no definite D call. This CDR3 region has 16 residues. CDR1 and CDR2 from the germline V gene are DFQATT and SNEGSKA (reference sequence). Trimming pared 6 bases from V and 2 bases from J, leaving 20 bases between. This CDR3 is CSAEVAAVRTYNEQFF. CDR3 sequence (DNA): TGCAGTGCCGAGGTTGCGGCCGTGAGGACCTACAATGAGCAGTTCTTC.

The V gene is TRBV20-1, the J gene TRBJ2-3, with 10 nucleotides matching TRBD2. The germline CDR1 and CDR2 sequences are DFQATT and SNEGSKA (reference sequence). The CDR3 covers 14 residues. V lost 6 bases and J lost 1; bases outside the gene matches: 4. The CDR3 loop is CSAKLAGGTDTQYF. CDR3 sequence (DNA): TGCAGTGCGAAGCTAGCGGGAGGCACAGATACGCAGTATTTT.